The sequence of this TCR beta chain was determined in a study of CD8+CD57+ T cells in acquired aplastic anemia. This CDR3 region has 12 residues. V was shortened by 7 bases and J by 2 bases, with 8 bases between the two germline ends. CDR1 MGHDK and CDR2 SYGVNS come from the germline V gene. CDR3 and TCR beta VDJ profiling relied on genomic DNA as the template. TCRdb re-analysed the reads in MiXCR, keeping a single row per CDR3 protein. The sample yields some 44,000 distinct CDR3 sequences, about 65% seen once. As to this clonotype: The antigen is unknown.

Overall study findings and caveats: Patients and controls turned out to have roughly 29 CD8+ CDR3 sequences in common. Patients did not significantly differ from controls in CD8+ Simpson's diversity.

The rearrangement uses TRBV25-1 and TRBJ1-2, with a weak D call TRBD1 (6 bases). This receptor was obtained from a human donor in good health, serving as a control. The sample consisted of sorted CD4+, CD8+, or CD8+CD57+ T cells (not recorded which) from PBMCs. CDR3 in DNA: TGTGCCAGCACGGACAGCAACTATGGCTACACCTTC. Its protein is CASTDSNYGYTF.